Listed below are T cell receptor beta chains from one sample, sequenced in a study of blood T cell repertoires in COVID-19. Clones were read by immunoSEQ multiplex PCR, and TCRdb kept only the in-frame ones, dropping some. The sample includes roughly 100,000 clones, approximately 88% of them seen just once. Sequencing was carried out using peripheral blood. The receptors come from a woman in her sixties with acute or convalescent COVID-19. CDR3s include the opening cysteine and the closing phenylalanine or tryptophan. Fields, in order: J gene, CDR3 length, V gene, clone size, D gene, CDR3 DNA, CDR3 protein. The D gene is left open where the match is weak. Clone size appears in some rows only: once, few, many, or a class for an expanded clone.

TRBJ2-5 | 15 | TRBV11-3 | NA | NA | TGTGCCAGCAGCTTACTCCGGGGGGCCCAAGAGACCCAGTACTTC | CASSLLRGAQETQYF
TRBJ1-6 | 13 | TRBV11-2 | NA | NA | TGTGCCAGCAGCTTAGCAGGGGAATCACCCCTCCACTTT | CASSLAGESPLHF
TRBJ1-3 | 16 | TRBV5-8 | NA | NA | TGTGCCAGCAGCCCCGGCCCGACATTCTCTGGAAACACCATATATTTT | CASSPGPTFSGNTIYF
TRBJ1-5 | 18 | TRBV28 | once | TRBD1 | TGTGCCAGCAGTTCCGGGACAGGGGGCGCATATGGCAATCAGCCCCAGCATTTT | CASSSGTGGAYGNQPQHF
TRBJ2-1 | 15 | TRBV9 | NA | TRBD2 | TGTGCCAGCAGCGTAGGTGGGACTAGTCACAATGAGCAGTTCTTC | CASSVGGTSHNEQFF
TRBJ1-1 | 13 | TRBV30 | NA | NA | TGTGCCTGGACCTTAACCTATAACACTGAAGCTTTCTTT | CAWTLTYNTEAFF
TRBJ1-2 | 15 | TRBV19 | NA | NA | TGTGCCAGTAGTACCCATCCACCGGGGTCCTATGGCTACACCTTC | CASSTHPPGSYGYTF
TRBJ1-5 | 14 | TRBV28 | NA | NA | TGTGCCAGCAGTTTAGCCAGGGAACCTCAGCCCCAGCATTTT | CASSLAREPQPQHF
TRBJ2-2 | 16 | TRBV18 | NA | TRBD2 | TGTGCCAGCTCGTTTAGGACTAGCGGGAGTATCGGGGAGCTGTTTTTT | CASSFRTSGSIGELFF
TRBJ1-2 | 15 | TRBV28 | NA | NA | TGTGCCAGCAGCCGATGGGTGCGGGGGGAAAATGGCTACACCTTC | CASSRWVRGENGYTF
TRBJ2-3 | 13 | TRBV30 | NA | TRBD2 | TGTGCCTGGAGTGTGGCGGGAGTGGATACGCAGTATTTT | CAWSVAGVDTQYF
TRBJ1-2 | 15 | TRBV7-2 | once | TRBD1 | TGTGCCAGCAGCCGTGGGACAGCACGGGGGAATGGCTACACCTTC | CASSRGTARGNGYTF
TRBJ1-1 | 16 | TRBV3-1/TRBV3-2 | NA | TRBD1 | TGTGCCAGCAGCCAAGGGACAGGGGTCCTGAACACTGAAGCTTTCTTT | CASSQGTGVLNTEAFF
TRBJ1-6 | 11 | TRBV2 | NA | NA | TGTGCCAGCCGGTTTGATTCACCCCTCCACTTT | CASRFDSPLHF
TRBJ2-1 | 14 | TRBV9 | NA | TRBD2 | TGTGCCAGCAGCGTCGGACTAGCAGAGGTTGAGCAGTTCTTC | CASSVGLAEVEQFF
TRBJ1-2 | 14 | TRBV3-1/TRBV3-2 | NA | TRBD1 | TGTGCCAGCAGCCAGACAGGGGGAGAAAATGGCTACACCTTC | CASSQTGGENGYTF
TRBJ2-5 | 12 | TRBV6-6 | NA | TRBD2 | TGTGCCAGCAGTAACCTCAGCGGGAGGAAGTACTTC | CASSNLSGRKYF
TRBJ2-3 | 16 | TRBV30 | NA | TRBD2 | TGTGCCTGGAGCGCGGGACTAGCGGGAGGCACAGATACGCAGTATTTT | CAWSAGLAGGTDTQYF
TRBJ2-1 | 14 | TRBV6-1 | NA | NA | TGTGCCAGCAGTGAAGGCCATGCAGGGAATGAGCAGTTCTTC | CASSEGHAGNEQFF
TRBJ2-2 | 18 | TRBV28 | few | TRBD2 | TGTGCCAGCAGTTTACCGTGGGTCTCGAGCGGGGACACCGGGGAGCTGTTTTTT | CASSLPWVSSGDTGELFF
TRBJ2-1 | 15 | TRBV12-5 | NA | NA | TGTGCTAGTGGTTTGTGGCGGGGGCCCCAACATGAGCAGTTCTTC | CASGLWRGPQHEQFF
TRBJ2-1 | 17 | TRBV19 | NA | TRBD2 | TGTGCCAGTAGTATATCGGGGACTAGCGGGTCCGACAATGAGCAGTTCTTC | CASSISGTSGSDNEQFF
TRBJ1-1 | 15 | TRBV3-1/TRBV3-2 | few | NA | TGTGCCAGCAGCCAAACGGAGGGAAGGAACACTGAAGCTTTCTTT | CASSQTEGRNTEAFF
TRBJ2-1 | 16 | TRBV19 | NA | NA | TGTGCCAGTAGTATATCGGCCGGGAGTTCATACAATGAGCAGTTCTTC | CASSISAGSSYNEQFF
TRBJ1-5 | 14 | TRBV28 | NA | TRBD1 | TGTGCCAGCAGTTGGGGGACAGGCAATCAGCCCCAGCATTTT | CASSWGTGNQPQHF
TRBJ1-4 | 14 | TRBV6-5 | once | NA | TGTGCCAGCAGTTACGGGGACAAAGGTGAAAAACTGTTTTTT | CASSYGDKGEKLFF
TRBJ2-1 | 15 | TRBV6-5 | NA | TRBD1 | TGTGCCAGCAGTTTGGGACAGGGTTCCTACAATGAGCAGTTCTTC | CASSLGQGSYNEQFF
TRBJ2-7 | 15 | TRBV5-5 | NA | NA | TGTGCCAGCAGCTTGGCGCCCAGGGCCTCCTACGAGCAGTACTTC | CASSLAPRASYEQYF
TRBJ2-5 | 15 | TRBV5-4 | once | NA | TGTGCCAGCAGCTTGTCGGGAGAATGGCAAGAGACCCAGTACTTC | CASSLSGEWQETQYF
TRBJ2-1 | 16 | TRBV6-5 | few | TRBD2 | TGTGCCAGCAGTTACTCGACTAGCGGGAGATACAATGAGCAGTTCTTC | CASSYSTSGRYNEQFF
TRBJ2-7 | 16 | TRBV28 | NA | NA | TGTGCCAGCACCCCCTCGGCAGGGATTAGCTCCTACGAGCAGTACTTC | CASTPSAGISSYEQYF
TRBJ1-2 | 14 | TRBV7-2 | NA | TRBD1 | TGTGCCAGCAGCCCGGCGGGACAGTTCTATGGCTACACCTTC | CASSPAGQFYGYTF
TRBJ2-4 | 14 | TRBV6-5 | NA | NA | TGTGCCAGCAGGATCACTGGGCGCGCTGGCATTCAGTACTTC | CASRITGRAGIQYF
TRBJ1-1 | 13 | TRBV18 | NA | NA | TGTGCCAGCTCATCGGGAAGGAACACTGAAGCTTTCTTT | CASSSGRNTEAFF
TRBJ2-2 | 14 | TRBV7-3 | NA | TRBD2 | TGTGCCAGCAGCTTAAGTAGCGGGAGCGGGGAGCTGTTTTTT | CASSLSSGSGELFF
TRBJ2-3 | 16 | TRBV2 | NA | NA | TGTGCCAGCAGTGAATTGGAGGGAGGCCTCACAGATACGCAGTATTTT | CASSELEGGLTDTQYF
TRBJ1-6 | 15 | TRBV9 | NA | NA | TGTGCCAGCAGCGTAGGAGGGGACAAGAATTCACCCCTCCACTTT | CASSVGGDKNSPLHF
TRBJ2-3 | 17 | TRBV6-7 | few | TRBD2 | TGTGCCAGCAGTTATCACCTTCTAGCGGGAGTCACAAATACGCAGTATTTT | CASSYHLLAGVTNTQYF
TRBJ1-2 | 13 | TRBV24-1 | NA | TRBD1 | TGTGCCACCAGTACCCGAACAGGGGGTGGCTACACCTTC | CATSTRTGGGYTF
TRBJ1-5 | 15 | TRBV19 | NA | NA | TGTGCCAGTAGTATAGTTGCCGCGAGCAATCAGCCCCAGCATTTT | CASSIVAASNQPQHF
TRBJ1-1 | 15 | TRBV5-1 | NA | NA | TGCGCCAGCATGGAGGGGTCTAACATGAACACTGAAGCTTTCTTT | CASMEGSNMNTEAFF
TRBJ2-3 | 16 | TRBV27 | NA | TRBD1 | TGTGCCAGCAGTTTTAGGGGGCAGAGAAGCACAGATACGCAGTATTTT | CASSFRGQRSTDTQYF
TRBJ1-6 | 15 | TRBV4-1 | NA | NA | TGCGCCAGCAGCCGGGGGGTTTCAGATAATTCACCCCTCCACTTT | CASSRGVSDNSPLHF
TRBJ2-3 | 16 | TRBV19 | NA | TRBD2 | TGTGCCAGTAGTACCCCAGCGGGACTTCGCACAGATACGCAGTATTTT | CASSTPAGLRTDTQYF
TRBJ2-2 | 12 | TRBV11-3 | NA | NA | TGTGCCAGCAGCTTGGAGGCCGGGGAGCTGTTTTTT | CASSLEAGELFF
TRBJ1-4 | 15 | TRBV5-4 | NA | TRBD1 | TGTGCCAGCAGCCATGACAGGGTACCAAACGAAAAACTGTTTTTT | CASSHDRVPNEKLFF
TRBJ1-2 | 13 | TRBV27 | NA | NA | TGTGCCAGCAGTTTAACGGGTTACAATGGCTACACCTTC | CASSLTGYNGYTF
TRBJ1-1 | 13 | TRBV4-1 | NA | NA | TGCGCCAGCAGCTTACGAGGGGGGGCTGAAGCTTTCTTT | CASSLRGGAEAFF
TRBJ1-1 | 13 | TRBV5-1 | NA | TRBD1 | TGCGCCAGCAGCTTGACAGGGGTGGGTGAAGCTTTCTTT | CASSLTGVGEAFF
TRBJ1-1 | 17 | TRBV7-6 | NA | TRBD1 | TGTGCCAGCAGCTTCCCGTTTGGATCAGGGGGCCCCACTGAAGCTTTCTTT | CASSFPFGSGGPTEAFF
TRBJ1-5 | 14 | TRBV7-2 | NA | NA | TGTGCCAGCAGCTCCCGGGACTTCAATCAGCCCCAGCATTTT | CASSSRDFNQPQHF
TRBJ1-5 | 13 | TRBV7-8 | NA | NA | TGTGCCAGCAGCCGTTTAGGGGTTCAGCCCCAGCATTTT | CASSRLGVQPQHF
TRBJ2-5 | 15 | TRBV5-1 | NA | NA | TGCGCCAGCTCCCCTGGGCTAGCCGGGCAAGAGACCCAGTACTTC | CASSPGLAGQETQYF
TRBJ2-7 | 14 | TRBV7-9 | NA | TRBD1 | TGTGCCAGCAGCCGTCCCGGGACAGACTACGAGCAGTACTTC | CASSRPGTDYEQYF
TRBJ2-1 | 15 | TRBV7-3 | NA | TRBD1 | TGTGCCAGCAGCCGAGGACAGGGAACCTACAATGAGCAGTTCTTC | CASSRGQGTYNEQFF